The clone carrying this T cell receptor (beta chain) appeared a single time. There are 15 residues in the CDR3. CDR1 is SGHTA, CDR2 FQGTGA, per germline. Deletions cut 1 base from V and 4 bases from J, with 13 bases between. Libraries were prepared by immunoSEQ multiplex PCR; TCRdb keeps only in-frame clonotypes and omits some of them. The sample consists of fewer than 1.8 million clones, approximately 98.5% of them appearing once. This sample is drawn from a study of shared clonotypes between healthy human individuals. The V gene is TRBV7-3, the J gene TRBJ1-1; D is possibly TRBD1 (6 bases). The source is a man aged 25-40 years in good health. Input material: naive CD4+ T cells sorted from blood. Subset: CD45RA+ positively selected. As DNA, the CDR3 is TGTGCCAGCAGCTTAAAGGGGGGAAGCGGCACTGAAGCTTTCTTT. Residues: CASSLKGGSGTEAFF.